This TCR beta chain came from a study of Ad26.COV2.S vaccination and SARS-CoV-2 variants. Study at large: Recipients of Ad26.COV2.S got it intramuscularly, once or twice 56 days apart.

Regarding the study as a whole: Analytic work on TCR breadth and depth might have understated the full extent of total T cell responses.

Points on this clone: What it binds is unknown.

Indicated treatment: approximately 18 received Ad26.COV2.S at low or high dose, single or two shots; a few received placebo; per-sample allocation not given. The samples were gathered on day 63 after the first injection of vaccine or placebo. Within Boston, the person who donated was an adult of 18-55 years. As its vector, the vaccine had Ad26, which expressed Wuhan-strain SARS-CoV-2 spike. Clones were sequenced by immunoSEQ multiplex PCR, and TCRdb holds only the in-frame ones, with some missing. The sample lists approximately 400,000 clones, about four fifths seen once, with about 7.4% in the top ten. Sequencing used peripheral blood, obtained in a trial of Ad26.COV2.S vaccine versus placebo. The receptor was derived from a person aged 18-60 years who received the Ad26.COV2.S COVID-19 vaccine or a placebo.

The DNA of the CDR3 is TGCAGCGTTGGGGACCCAAGCACAGATACGCAGTATTTT. Encoded protein: CSVGDPSTDTQYF. This rearrangement joins TRBV29-1 to TRBJ2-3; either TRBD1 or TRBD2 may fit D (5 bases each). V lost 4 bases to trimming and J lost 0 bases, with 8 bases between them. Germline V gene data show CDR1 as SQVTM and CDR2 as ANQGSEA. This CDR3 is built from 13 residues.